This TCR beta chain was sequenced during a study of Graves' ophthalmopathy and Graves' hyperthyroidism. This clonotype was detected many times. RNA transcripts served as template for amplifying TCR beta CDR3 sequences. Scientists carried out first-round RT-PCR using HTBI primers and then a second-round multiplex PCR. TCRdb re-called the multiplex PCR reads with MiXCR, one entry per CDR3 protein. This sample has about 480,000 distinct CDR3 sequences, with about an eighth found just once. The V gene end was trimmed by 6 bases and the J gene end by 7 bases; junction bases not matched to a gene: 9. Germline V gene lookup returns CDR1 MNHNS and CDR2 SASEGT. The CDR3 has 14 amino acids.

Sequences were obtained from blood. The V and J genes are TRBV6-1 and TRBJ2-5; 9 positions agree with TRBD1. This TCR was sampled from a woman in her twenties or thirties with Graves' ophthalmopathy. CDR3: CASSSRQGDVTQYF. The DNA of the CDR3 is TGTGCCAGCAGCTCCCGACAGGGGGACGTGACCCAGTACTTC.